This T cell receptor (beta chain) was retrieved from a study of T cell responses to AZD1222 COVID-19 vaccine. Between the trimmed V and J ends, which lost 3 bases and 13 bases, there was a span of 15 bases. CDR3 length equals 11 residues. Per germline, CDR1 DFQATT and CDR2 SNEGSKA (reference sequence). The study, taken as a whole, reports: Without day 14 samples, only post-peak T cell repertoires were studied.

The count of this clone is one. The target antigen is unknown. Libraries were prepared by immunoSEQ multiplex PCR; TCRdb keeps only in-frame clonotypes and omits some of them. The sample yields around 150,000 clones, roughly 85% seen once. This rearrangement joins TRBV20-1 to TRBJ1-2; D remains ambiguous. This specimen was peripheral blood, taken 28 days after the second dose of the MenACWY control vaccine. This TCR was sampled from an adult who received the MenACWY meningococcal vaccine as a control. CDR3 bases: TGCAGTGCTAGCCCCAGGAGGGAAATCACCTTC. Translated: CSASPRREITF.